These 30 T cell receptor beta chains came from one sample sequenced in a study of cytomegalovirus exposure and HLA in healthy donors. The primer mix had 60 Vbeta and 13 Jbeta primers. The table came from immunoSEQ multiplex PCR; TCRdb's copy has only in-frame clones and leaves some out. The table shows about 100,000 clones, with roughly 70% occurring only once. The sequenced sample consisted of PBMCs. These receptor sequences come from a man aged 35-49 years in good health and CMV-seropositive.

The chain employs TRBV11-2 and TRBJ2-1, with a possible D match to TRBD1 (6 bases). The CDR3 loop spans 15 amino acids. Germline CDR1 SGHAT, CDR2 FQNNGV. The V end was cut by 6 bases, the J end by 2 bases, with 14 bases between. The CDR3 protein is CASRLPGDAYNEQFF. The CDR3 bases are TGTGCCAGCAGACTCCCAGGGGACGCCTACAATGAGCAGTTCTTC.

The rearrangement links TRBV5-1 to TRBJ2-3; TRBD2 might be the D (6 bases). The CDR3 loop spans 17 amino acids. V dropped 2 bases and J dropped 4 bases, with 20 bases sitting between them. Germline lookup yields CDR1 SGHRS and CDR2 YFSETQ. The CDR3 protein is CASSLNTRLVPPDTQYF. CDR3 in DNA: TGCGCCAGCAGCTTAAACACCCGACTAGTCCCGCCAGATACGCAGTATTTT. Based on the CDR3 plus reference TRBV5-1 and TRBJ2-3, the full variable domain is KAGVTQTPRYLIKTRGQQVTLSCSPISGHRSVSWYQQTPGQGLQFLFEYFSETQRNKGNFPGRFSGRQFSNSRSEMNVSTLELGDSALYLCASSLNTRLVPPDTQYFGPGTRLTVL.

This clone was counted a few times. V usage is TRBV6-1 and J usage is TRBJ1-4; possible D gene TRBD1, 6 bases. Trimming took 2 bases from V and 10 from J, leaving 11 bases between them. The CDR3 totals 13 residues. CDR1 is MNHNS and CDR2 is SASEGT in the germline V gene. CDR3 nucleotides: TGTGCCAGCAGTGAATGGGGGCCTGGAAAACTGTTTTTT. This encodes CASSEWGPGKLFF.

This rearrangement joins TRBV19 to TRBJ2-1; TRBD2 matches at 13 bases. CDR1 and CDR2 from the germline V gene are LNHDA and SQIVND (reference sequence). J gave up 4 bases and V 5 bases, and 8 bases lay outside the gene matches. The CDR3 has 17 amino acids. The CDR3 DNA follows: TGTGCCAGTAGTCCCTACGGACTAGCGGGGGCTTACAATGAGCAGTTCTTC. Its translation is CASSPYGLAGAYNEQFF.

This chain links TRBV6-4 with TRBJ2-1; 8 nucleotides agree with TRBD2. The germline gives CDR1 MRHNA, CDR2 SNTAGT. This CDR3 spans 15 amino acids. V gave up 3 bases and J gave up 3 bases; unmatched junction bases: 4. CDR3 region: CASSERGTSYNEQFF. The CDR3 DNA reads TGTGCCAGCAGTGAACGCGGGACTAGCTACAATGAGCAGTTCTTC.

V usage is TRBV4-1 and J usage is TRBJ2-1, with 9 nucleotides matching TRBD2. This CDR3 region has 15 residues. CDR1 is MGHRA and CDR2 is YSYEKL in the germline V gene. V lost 1 base and J lost 8; bases outside the gene matches: 6. This CDR3 reads CASSQVGSGSDEQFF. CDR3 sequence (DNA): TGCGCCAGCAGCCAAGTGGGTAGCGGGAGTGATGAGCAGTTCTTC.

This clone was found once. V and J are TRBV6-5 and TRBJ2-5; TRBD2 matches at 11 bases. The germline gives CDR1 MNHEY, CDR2 SVGAGI. This CDR3 contains 13 residues. Trimming removed 10 bases from V and 4 bases from J; junction bases left unmatched: 5. CDR3: CATVAGGRETQYF. In DNA, the CDR3 is TGTGCCACCGTAGCGGGAGGGCGAGAGACCCAGTACTTC.

V and J are TRBV4-3 and TRBJ2-3; a weak D match, TRBD2 (6 bases). CDR3 length: 15 amino acids. Germline CDR1 is LGHNA and CDR2 is YSLEER. V lost 1 base to trimming and J lost 4 bases, with 12 bases between them. The DNA for the CDR3 is TGCGCCAGCAGCCAAGTAGAAGGGGAGGCAGATACGCAGTATTTT. Translation: CASSQVEGEADTQYF.

This clone was detected a few times. The V gene is TRBV28, the J gene TRBJ2-1, with 8 positions matching TRBD2. The CDR3 is 15 residues long. V lost 7 bases, J lost 3 bases, and 8 bases stayed unmatched. Per germline, CDR1 MDHEN and CDR2 SYDVKM. The CDR3 nucleotides are TGTGCCAGCAAGGGAGCGGGAGCGGGCTACAATGAGCAGTTCTTC. Translation: CASKGAGAGYNEQFF.

The chain has TRBV30 and TRBJ1-3; 7 bases map to TRBD1. The CDR3 is made up of 15 amino acids. V was pared by 4 bases and J by 0 bases, with 6 bases of the junction left unmatched. Germline V CDR1 and CDR2: GTSNPN, SVGIG (reference sequence). The DNA of the CDR3 is TGTGCCTGGACCACAGGGGCGAGCTCTGGAAACACCATATATTTT. This translates into CAWTTGASSGNTIYF.

The chain employs TRBV28 and TRBJ2-1, with 12 nucleotides matching TRBD2. The junction had 11 bases not matched to a gene; V was cut back by 6 bases and J by 11 bases. The CDR3 spans 15 residues. Germline V gene sequence: CDR1 MDHEN, CDR2 SYDVKM. The CDR3 nucleotides read TGTGCCAGCAGCCCTGGGCTAGCGGGAGGGCCTCAGCAGTTCTTC. As protein: CASSPGLAGGPQQFF.

V is TRBV5-1 and J is TRBJ2-7; D ambiguous. The CDR3 is 12 amino acids. V lost 0 bases, J lost 7 bases, and 8 bases lay in between. Germline assignment: CDR1 SGHRS and CDR2 YFSETQ. The CDR3 reads CASSLANGEQYF. Written as DNA, the CDR3 is TGCGCCAGCAGCTTGGCCAACGGGGAGCAGTACTTC.

V is TRBV4-2 and J is TRBJ2-7; 12 bases match TRBD1. Trimming took 3 bases from V and 6 from J; bases not matched to a gene: 3. The CDR3 extends over 14 amino acids. The germline V gene encodes CDR1 LGHNA and CDR2 YNFKEQ. The CDR3 DNA follows: TGTGCCAGCAGCCACCCGGGACAGGGGGCCGAGCAGTACTTC. This gives the protein CASSHPGQGAEQYF.

There are a few counts of this clone. This chain uses TRBV7-6 with TRBJ2-7, with 12 nucleotides matching TRBD2. Trimming at V came to 1 base and at J to 2 bases, leaving 3 bases not matched to a gene. The V gene's germline CDR1 is SGHVS and CDR2 FNYEAQ. The CDR3 is 16 amino acids. CDR3 in DNA: TGTGCCAGCAGCTTAGGACTAGCGGGAGTCGCCTACGAGCAGTACGTC. Translated: CASSLGLAGVAYEQYV.

The CDR3 protein is CASSLSADRARQYF. In nucleotides, the CDR3 is TGTGCCAGCAGCTTAAGTGCCGACAGGGCTAGGCAGTATTTT. The chain couples TRBV7-2 to TRBJ2-3; 7 nucleotides line up with TRBD1. This CDR3 region has 14 residues. V dropped 2 bases and J dropped 11; count of bases not matched to a gene: 10. Germline assignment: CDR1 SGHTA and CDR2 FQGNSA.

V gene TRBV19 combines with J gene TRBJ1-5; 7 bases align to TRBD1. The CDR3 is 15 residues long. The V and J ends lost 4 bases and 0 bases, in that order; junction bases with no gene match: 3. The germline CDR1 and CDR2 sequences are LNHDA and SQIVND (reference sequence). CDR3 loop: CASSRDRNSNQPQHF. The DNA of the CDR3 is TGTGCCAGTAGTAGGGACAGAAATAGCAATCAGCCCCAGCATTTT.

The chain uses TRBV10-3 and TRBJ1-1, with unresolved D. Trimming took 3 bases from V and 6 from J, leaving 14 bases between them. CDR3 length: 14 residues. CDR1 is ENHRY, CDR2 SYGVKD, per germline. The CDR3 DNA follows: TGTGCCATCAGTGATCCCCGGGTTAATCCTGAAGCTTTCTTT. It encodes CAISDPRVNPEAFF.

This clone came up a few times. A far larger clone lies a single base away; this is likely a read error. The genes are TRBV5-6 and TRBJ1-1; tentative D call: TRBD1 (5 bases). Germline lookup yields CDR1 SGHDT and CDR2 YYEEEE. This CDR3 has 13 amino acids. With 0 bases removed from V and 8 bases from J, the gap between germline ends came to 11 bases. The CDR3 region has the DNA TGTGCCAGCAGCTTGGCGGGGGTGGGGGAAGCTTTCTTT. Protein product: CASSLAGVGEAFF. Combining the CDR3 with reference TRBV5-6 and TRBJ1-1 gives the whole variable domain DAGVTQSPTHLIKTRGQQVTLRCSPKSGHDTVSWYQQALGQGPQFIFQYYEEEERQRGNFPDRFSGHQFPNYSSELNVNALLLGDSALYLCASSLAGVGEAFFGQGTRLTVV.

The chain has TRBV5-6 and TRBJ2-5; D possibly corresponds to TRBD1 (6 bases). From germline, CDR1 is SGHDT and CDR2 YYEEEE. V lost 3 bases to trimming and J lost 1 base, with 10 bases between them. The CDR3 is 14 residues long. CDR3 nucleotide sequence: TGTGCCAGCAGCTCGTGGGACATCCAAGAGACCCAGTACTTC. This sequence encodes CASSSWDIQETQYF.

This chain joins TRBV7-9 and TRBJ1-2, with D possibly being TRBD1 (6 bases). The CDR3 runs to 13 residues. Germline CDR1 SEHNR, CDR2 FQNEAQ (reference sequence). V lost 5 bases to trimming and J lost 2 bases, with 9 bases between them. Here the CDR3 DNA reads TGTGCCAGCAGCAAAACAGGGAACTATGGCTACACCTTC. It translates to CASSKTGNYGYTF.

The V call is TRBV7-9, the J call TRBJ1-1; D call uncertain. Trimming stripped 5 bases from V and 5 bases from J, with 21 bases between. CDR3 size: 16 residues. The germline CDR1 and CDR2 sequences are SEHNR and FQNEAQ (reference sequence). This CDR3 is CASSPSWAGRRTEAFF. In DNA, the CDR3 is TGTGCCAGCAGCCCCTCCTGGGCGGGGAGGAGGACTGAAGCTTTCTTT.

V usage is TRBV30 and J usage is TRBJ2-1, with a tentative D call TRBD2 (5 bases). The CDR3 consists of 15 residues. Per germline, CDR1 GTSNPN and CDR2 SVGIG (reference sequence). V shed 0 bases and J shed 4 bases, with 13 bases lying between them. CDR3 in amino acids: CAWSVGSVGYNEQFF. The CDR3 DNA reads TGTGCCTGGAGTGTAGGGAGTGTCGGTTACAATGAGCAGTTCTTC.

This clone was picked up a small number of times. The chain uses TRBV6-5 and TRBJ1-2; possible D gene TRBD1, 5 bases. Germline loops: CDR1 MNHEY, CDR2 SVGAGI. This CDR3 spans 12 amino acids. Between the trimmed V and J ends, which lost 4 bases and 6 bases, there was a span of 9 bases. CDR3 sequence: CASSSQGNGYTF. In DNA, the CDR3 is TGTGCCAGCAGTTCCCAGGGTAATGGCTACACCTTC.

The V gene is TRBV14, the J gene TRBJ2-7; 7 nucleotides align to TRBD1. The CDR3 extends over 13 amino acids. The V gene's germline CDR1 is SGHDN and CDR2 FVKESK. With 6 bases clipped from V and 4 bases from J, the junction kept 6 bases outside the gene matches. The CDR3 here is CASSRTGPYEQYF. CDR3 in DNA: TGTGCCAGCAGTCGGACAGGTCCATACGAGCAGTACTTC.

The rearrangement links TRBV2 to TRBJ2-3; D remains ambiguous. Per the germline V gene, CDR1 is SNHLY and CDR2 is FYNNEI. The CDR3 contains 15 residues. V was cut by 8 bases and J by 1 base, with 16 bases left in between. The CDR3 spells CASLFSRLRTDTQYF. The CDR3 bases are TGTGCCAGCCTGTTTTCTCGGTTGCGCACAGATACGCAGTATTTT.

This clone was recorded a few times. The gene calls are TRBV2 and TRBJ2-3; TRBD2 matches at 8 bases. This CDR3 region has 15 residues. Germline V gene sequence: CDR1 SNHLY, CDR2 FYNNEI. Trimming removed 5 bases from V and 2 bases from J; junction bases left unmatched: 6. This chain's CDR3 is CASSRSLADTDTQYF. The CDR3 region has the DNA TGTGCCAGCAGTCGTTCACTAGCGGACACAGATACGCAGTATTTT.

This chain uses TRBV10-1 with TRBJ1-1, with TRBD1 identical over 7 bases. Germline V lookup: CDR1 WNHNN, CDR2 SYGVQD (reference sequence). Germline trimming cut 6 bases from V and 1 base from J; bases unmatched to any gene: 5. The CDR3 consists of 14 residues. CDR3 amino acids: CASSPRTGNTEAFF. The CDR3 DNA follows: TGCGCCAGCAGCCCCCGGACAGGGAACACTGAAGCTTTCTTT.

The chain links TRBV4-3 to TRBJ2-7; 10 positions match TRBD2. The CDR3 runs 16 residues. With V trimmed by 1 base and J by 4 bases, 7 bases remained unmatched. Germline-derived CDR1 and CDR2 are LGHNA and YSLEER. CDR3 residues: CASSQGISSGSYEQYF. The CDR3 nucleotides read TGCGCCAGCAGCCAAGGTATATCTAGCGGGAGTTACGAGCAGTACTTC.

The gene calls are TRBV28 and TRBJ1-1; tentative D call: TRBD1 (5 bases). V was clipped by 1 base and J by 4 bases, with 13 bases between them. The germline V gene encodes CDR1 MDHEN and CDR2 SYDVKM. CDR3 size: 15 residues. The CDR3 is CASSLYPGWGTEAFF. The DNA for the CDR3 is TGTGCCAGCAGTTTATATCCAGGGTGGGGCACTGAAGCTTTCTTT.

The rearrangement uses TRBV19 and TRBJ2-1, with a tentative D call TRBD2 (6 bases). Trimming removed 6 bases from V and 4 bases from J, with 31 bases in between. Germline V lookup: CDR1 LNHDA, CDR2 SQIVND (reference sequence). The CDR3 is 20 residues long. Here the CDR3 reads CASRPLGRRDHLRRYNEQFF. CDR3 nucleotides: TGTGCCAGTAGGCCCTTAGGTAGGAGGGACCACCTTAGGAGGTACAATGAGCAGTTCTTC.